The subject of this entry is one TCR beta chain. Its antigen is not identified. The CDR3 is made up of 15 amino acids. From germline, CDR1 is MGHRA and CDR2 YSYEKL. Trimming took off 2 bases at V and 7 bases at J, with 12 bases between the two ends. This sample is drawn from a study of cytomegalovirus exposure and HLA in healthy donors. Study outcomes and limitations: An analysis done earlier found most TCR beta V segments productive about 87% or about 30% of the time. Differences between HLA loci emerged in a later analysis of TCR association rates, with DRB1 most and HLA-C fewest.

PCR involved 60 Vbeta and 13 Jbeta primers. Measured with immunoSEQ multiplex PCR; TCRdb has only the in-frame clones, and not every one. The data contain 150,000 or so clones, about 72% of them singletons. V and J are TRBV4-1 and TRBJ1-6, with D maybe TRBD1 (6 bases). The sequencing sample was made of PBMCs. The origin of this receptor is a girl between 10 and 17 years old in good health and CMV-seronegative. The DNA of the CDR3 is TGCGCCAGCAGCCAAAGACAGGATGGCAATTCACCCCTCCACTTT. This translates into CASSQRQDGNSPLHF.